What follows are 10 T cell receptor beta chains derived from one specimen sequenced in a study of identical twins. MiXCR, run by TCRdb on the 5' RACE reads, gives a single entry per CDR3 protein. The data contain around 280,000 distinct CDR3 sequences, 6.5% to 9.5% of them seen just once; the ten biggest clones take up roughly 2.1%. A further study also used this sample, focusing on yellow fever vaccine responses in identical twins.

Sequenced material: memory (CD45RO+) T cells sorted from blood. The receptors shown here come from a woman between 18 and 29 years old in good health.

This clonotype was counted a few times. The chain combines TRBV29-1 with TRBJ1-1; no clear D. V lost 3 bases and J 5 bases, leaving 10 bases between the germline ends. Germline V gene data show CDR1 as SQVTM and CDR2 as ANQGSEA. The CDR3 contains 12 residues. The CDR3 is CSVDDLRTEAFF. The DNA for the CDR3 is TGCAGCGTTGACGACTTAAGGACTGAAGCTTTCTTT.

The chain recombines TRBV5-1 with TRBJ2-7; 11 nucleotides agree with TRBD2. The CDR3 has 18 residues. Germline lookup yields CDR1 SGHRS and CDR2 YFSETQ. Unmatched junction bases numbered 12, after V lost 1 base and J lost 3 bases. CDR3 region: CASSLRPSGGTIHYEQYV. The CDR3 DNA reads as TGCGCCAGCAGCTTGCGACCTAGCGGGGGGACTATTCACTACGAGCAGTACGTC.

This clonotype appeared many times. This chain links TRBV5-1 with TRBJ2-6; 8 positions match TRBD1. V lost 7 bases to trimming and J lost 2 bases; unmatched junction nucleotides: 8. The CDR3 extends over 16 amino acids. Germline V gene data show CDR1 as SGHRS and CDR2 as YFSETQ. In nucleotides, the CDR3 is TGCGCCAGCGGAGACAGGGGATCTCCTGGGGCCAACGTCCTGACTTTC. Protein product: CASGDRGSPGANVLTF. Using reference TRBV5-1 and TRBJ2-6 for the parts outside the CDR3, the full variable domain is KAGVTQTPRYLIKTRGQQVTLSCSPISGHRSVSWYQQTPGQGLQFLFEYFSETQRNKGNFPGRFSGRQFSNSRSEMNVSTLELGDSALYLCASGDRGSPGANVLTFGAGSRLTVL.

This clonotype was seen ten or more times. The chain is built from TRBV3-1 and TRBJ1-1; D is unresolved. In germline, CDR1 is LGHDT, CDR2 YNNKEL (reference sequence). This CDR3 contains 15 residues. The V and J ends lost 4 bases and 6 bases respectively, with 18 bases between them. The DNA of the CDR3 is TGTGCCAGCAGCCTAGGACTAATGAGGGCCGCTGAAGCTTTCTTT. Translation gives CASSLGLMRAAEAFF.

The V call is TRBV6-2 or TRBV6-3, the J call TRBJ2-7; TRBD1 matches at 12 bases. The CDR3 runs 17 residues. V trimming: 5 bases; J trimming: 5 bases; junction bases outside the gene matches: 13. Germline CDR1 reads MNHEY; CDR2 reads SVGEGT. The CDR3 loop reads CASSPIYRDRGPHEQYV. DNA for the CDR3: TGTGCCAGCAGTCCGATTTACCGGGACAGGGGGCCCCACGAGCAGTACGTC.

This rearrangement joins TRBV20-1 to TRBJ2-1, with TRBD1 matching over 12 bases. V trimming: 6 bases; J trimming: 7 bases; junction bases outside the gene matches: 10. The V gene's germline CDR1 is DFQATT and CDR2 SNEGSKA (reference sequence). The CDR3 runs to 15 residues. DNA of the CDR3: TGCAGTGCCCTTGCGGGACAGGGGGCTCTTAATGAGCAGTTCTTC. Amino acids: CSALAGQGALNEQFF.

This chain connects TRBV6-1 to TRBJ1-5; 11 nucleotides match TRBD1. Unmatched junction bases numbered 11, after V lost 6 bases and J lost 7 bases. The CDR3 extends over 16 amino acids. Germline CDR1 MNHNS, CDR2 SASEGT. CDR3 sequence: CASSQDPGTGGQPQHF. CDR3 sequence (DNA): TGTGCCAGCAGCCAAGACCCCGGGACAGGGGGACAGCCCCAGCATTTT.

A few counts support this clonotype. The chain employs TRBV6-4 and TRBJ2-3; TRBD2 matches at 7 bases. Germline V gives CDR1 MRHNA, CDR2 SNTAGT. The CDR3 covers 13 residues. J gave up 6 bases and V 5 bases, and 5 bases lay outside the gene matches. CDR3 residues: CASSLTSEDTQYF. The CDR3 DNA reads as TGTGCCAGCAGTTTAACTAGCGAGGATACGCAGTATTTT.

This clonotype has a handful of counts. V usage is TRBV5-4 and J usage is TRBJ1-1; D is undetermined. The germline CDR1 and CDR2 sequences are SGHNT and YYREEE (reference sequence). CDR3 length equals 18 residues. The ends were cut back, 0 bases at V and 1 base at J, with 19 bases in the middle. The CDR3 protein is CASSLAHGYRTENTEAFF. DNA of the CDR3: TGTGCCAGCAGCTTGGCCCATGGTTATAGGACCGAGAACACTGAAGCTTTCTTT.

The chain is built from TRBV5-1 and TRBJ1-3, with D hard to call. This CDR3 has 14 residues. The ends were cut back, 4 bases at V and 0 bases at J, with 8 bases in the middle. Germline CDR1 and CDR2: SGHRS and YFSETQ. The CDR3 reads CASSPDTSGNTIYF. The CDR3 coding sequence is TGCGCCAGCAGCCCCGACACCTCTGGAAACACCATATATTTT.